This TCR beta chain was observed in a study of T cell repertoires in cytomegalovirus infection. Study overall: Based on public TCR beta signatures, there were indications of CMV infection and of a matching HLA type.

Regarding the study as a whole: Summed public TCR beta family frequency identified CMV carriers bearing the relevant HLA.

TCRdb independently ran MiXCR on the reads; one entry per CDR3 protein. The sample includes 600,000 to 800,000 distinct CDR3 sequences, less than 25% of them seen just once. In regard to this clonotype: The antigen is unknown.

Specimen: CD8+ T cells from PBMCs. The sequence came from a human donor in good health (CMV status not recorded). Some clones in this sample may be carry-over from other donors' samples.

The CDR3 DNA reads as TGTGCCAGCAGCCTCGGAGCCAAATACAATGAGCAGTTCTTC. Protein: CASSLGAKYNEQFF. The chain couples TRBV5-6 to TRBJ2-1, with D unresolved. Trimming left V 4 bases short and J 4 bases short, with 12 bases between. The CDR3 runs to 14 residues. Germline V CDR1 and CDR2: SGHDT, YYEEEE.